A single sample gave rise to the 8 T cell receptor beta chains below, sequenced in a study of cytomegalovirus exposure and HLA in healthy donors. PCR primers comprised 60 Vbeta and 13 Jbeta primers. Generated by immunoSEQ multiplex PCR, the TCRdb table keeps only in-frame clones and is missing some. The repertoire has roughly 200,000 clones, roughly 85% of them found once; the top ten carry 2.3%. The specimen sequenced was PBMCs. Every receptor here comes from a woman in her forties or fifties in good health and CMV-seronegative.

The V call is TRBV6-1, the J call TRBJ1-2; D not certain. This CDR3 region has 13 residues. V dropped 1 base and J dropped 7 bases, with 10 bases sitting between them. CDR1 MNHNS and CDR2 SASEGT come from the germline V gene. This CDR3 reads CASSEVYSGGYTF. The CDR3 bases are TGTGCCAGCAGTGAAGTCTATTCGGGTGGCTACACCTTC.

The chain carries TRBV7-2 and TRBJ2-3, with a tentative D call TRBD2 (6 bases). CDR3 length: 14 residues. Germline CDR1 reads SGHTA; CDR2 reads FQGNSA. V dropped 6 bases and J dropped 0 bases, with 10 bases sitting between them. CDR3 nucleotide sequence: TGTGCCAGCAGTCCGGGACTGAGCACAGATACGCAGTATTTT. Translating it yields CASSPGLSTDTQYF.

The V call is TRBV9, the J call TRBJ1-3; 11 bases line up with TRBD1. This CDR3 has 18 amino acids. With V trimmed by 4 bases and J by 0 bases, 9 bases remained unmatched. Germline V gene lookup returns CDR1 SGDLS and CDR2 YYNGEE. CDR3 protein: CASSSRDRGLTSGNTIYF. CDR3 sequence (DNA): TGTGCCAGCAGCTCTCGGGACAGGGGGTTGACCTCTGGAAACACCATATATTTT.

V and J are TRBV7-6 and TRBJ1-5; 9 bases line up with TRBD1. The CDR3 sequence is 15 residues long. J lost 2 bases, V lost 5 bases, and 4 bases had no gene match. CDR1 is SGHVS, CDR2 FNYEAQ, per germline. The CDR3 region has the DNA TGTGCCAGCAGCGGGGGACAGGGAGGCAATCAGCCCCAGCATTTT. This sequence encodes CASSGGQGGNQPQHF.

The chain uses TRBV28 and TRBJ2-1; D is possibly TRBD2 (6 bases). The germline gives CDR1 MDHEN, CDR2 SYDVKM. Trimming took 2 bases from V and 0 from J, leaving 11 bases between them. CDR3 length: 16 amino acids. The CDR3 DNA follows: TGTGCCAGCAGTTTAAGTAGTAGCGGCTCCTACAATGAGCAGTTCTTC. Translating gives CASSLSSSGSYNEQFF.

The rearrangement links TRBV7-2 to TRBJ2-1; a weak D match, TRBD2 (5 bases). The germline CDR1 and CDR2 sequences are SGHTA and FQGNSA. V lost 1 base to trimming and J lost 10 bases, with 23 bases between them. CDR3 length: 17 residues. CDR3 sequence (DNA): TGTGCCAGCAGCTTAGACCTAGGGAGATCAACCTTCAACGAGCAGTTCTTC. This translates into CASSLDLGRSTFNEQFF.

The CDR3: CASSGSGGYTF. CDR3 in DNA: TGTGCCAGCAGTGGGTCGGGAGGCTACACCTTC. The chain uses TRBV28 and TRBJ1-2; D remains unclear. The CDR3 totals 11 residues. The V end lost 5 bases, the J end lost 8 bases, and 9 bases lay between the germline ends. Germline V gene data show CDR1 as MDHEN and CDR2 as SYDVKM.

The gene calls are TRBV9 and TRBJ2-6; 7 nucleotides line up with TRBD1. From germline, CDR1 is SGDLS and CDR2 YYNGEE. The trim removed 4 bases at V and 4 bases at J, leaving 14 bases unmatched. This CDR3 has 18 amino acids. CDR3 region: CASSPRPGQRSGANVLTF. The CDR3 nucleotides are TGTGCCAGCAGCCCTCGACCGGGACAGAGATCCGGGGCCAACGTCCTGACTTTC.